The rows below give T cell receptor beta chains drawn from one sample of a study of shared clonotypes between healthy human individuals. Method: immunoSEQ multiplex PCR; TCRdb's copy keeps in-frame clones and lacks some. The sample contains about 2 million clones, 85% to 95% of which appear only once. The sample was naive CD4+ T cells sorted from blood. Every receptor here comes from a man between 18 and 35 years old in good health. CDR3s leave out the opening cysteine and the closing phenylalanine or tryptophan. The order of the fields is V gene, J gene, CDR3 protein.

V gene: TRBV28; J gene: TRBJ2-7; CDR3 protein: ASSSQGLGRIQQY
V gene: TRBV10-3; J gene: TRBJ1-5; CDR3 protein: AINRDRDQPQH
V gene: TRBV4-2; J gene: TRBJ2-3; CDR3 protein: ASSQAGGTEPSTDTQY
V gene: TRBV15; J gene: TRBJ1-1; CDR3 protein: ATSEEMNTEAF
V gene: TRBV6-6; J gene: TRBJ2-7; CDR3 protein: ASSYLRFAEQY
V gene: TRBV2; J gene: TRBJ1-2; CDR3 protein: ASRTLTGGGYT
V gene: TRBV7-8; J gene: TRBJ1-2; CDR3 protein: ASSAMAYGYT
V gene: TRBV2; J gene: TRBJ1-2; CDR3 protein: ASSRDRPPDGYT
V gene: TRBV5-1; J gene: TRBJ2-1; CDR3 protein: ASSSTSRGDNEQF
V gene: TRBV5-1; J gene: TRBJ2-7; CDR3 protein: ASSLSPGQGNEQY
V gene: TRBV28; J gene: TRBJ2-7; CDR3 protein: ASTSQGLGEQY